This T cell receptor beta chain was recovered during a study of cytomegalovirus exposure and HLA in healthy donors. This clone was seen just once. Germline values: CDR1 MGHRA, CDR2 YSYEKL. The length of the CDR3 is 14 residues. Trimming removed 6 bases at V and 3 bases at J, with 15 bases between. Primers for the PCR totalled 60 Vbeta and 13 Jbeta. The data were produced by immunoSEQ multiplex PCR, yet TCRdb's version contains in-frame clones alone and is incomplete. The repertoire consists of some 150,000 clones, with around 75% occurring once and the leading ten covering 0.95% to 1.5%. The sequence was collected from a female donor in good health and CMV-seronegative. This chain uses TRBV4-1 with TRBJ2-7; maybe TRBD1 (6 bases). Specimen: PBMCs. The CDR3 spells CASSFGEGGYEQYF. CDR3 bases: TGCGCCAGCAGTTTCGGGGAAGGGGGCTACGAGCAGTACTTC.